This entry describes one T cell receptor (beta chain). Sequencing used immunoSEQ multiplex PCR; TCRdb keeps in-frame clones, though not all of them. The table lists some 230,000 clones, 80% to 85% of them singletons, with 7% to 10% in the top ten. CDR1 is SGHRS, CDR2 YFSETQ, per germline. CDR3 length: 15 amino acids. V lost 4 bases, J lost 5 bases, and 16 bases lay in between. The data stem from a study of blood T cell repertoires in COVID-19. The gene calls are TRBV5-1 and TRBJ2-1; possible D gene TRBD2, 6 bases. Sequences were obtained from peripheral blood. This receptor was taken from a woman at least 80 years old with COVID-19, enrolled during active disease. CDR3 coding DNA: TGCGCCAGCAGCCCGATACTAGCCCCCAACAATGAGCAGTTCTTC. It specifies CASSPILAPNNEQFF.